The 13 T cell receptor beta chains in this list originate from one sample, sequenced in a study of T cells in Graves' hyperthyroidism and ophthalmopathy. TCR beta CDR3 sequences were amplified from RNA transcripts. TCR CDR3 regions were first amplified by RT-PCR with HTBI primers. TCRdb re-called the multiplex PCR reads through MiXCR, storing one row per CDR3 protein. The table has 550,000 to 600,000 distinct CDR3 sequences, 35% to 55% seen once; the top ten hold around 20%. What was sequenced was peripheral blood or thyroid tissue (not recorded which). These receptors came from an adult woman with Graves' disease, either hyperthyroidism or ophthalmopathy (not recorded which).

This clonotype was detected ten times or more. CDR3 DNA: TGCAGTGCTAGTAAAAACCTGAGGAACGTCCTGACTTTC. It specifies CSASKNLRNVLTF. The V and J genes are TRBV20-1 and TRBJ2-6; D uncertain. The CDR3 has 13 residues. CDR1 DFQATT and CDR2 SNEGSKA come from the germline V gene (reference sequence). Trimming took 3 bases from V and 10 from J, leaving 13 bases between them.

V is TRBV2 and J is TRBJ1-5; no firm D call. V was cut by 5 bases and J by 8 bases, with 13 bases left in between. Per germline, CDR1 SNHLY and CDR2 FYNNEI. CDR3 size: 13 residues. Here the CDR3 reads CASSFFSGEPQHF. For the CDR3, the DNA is TGTGCCAGCAGTTTTTTCTCGGGAGAGCCCCAGCATTTT.

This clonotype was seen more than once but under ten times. For the CDR3, the DNA is TGTGCCAGCAGCTCCCGGGACACTCGGTCGCGGGCTTTCTTT. Residues: CASSSRDTRSRAFF. The chain links TRBV7-2 to TRBJ1-1, with D perhaps matching TRBD1 (6 bases). V was cut by 4 bases and J by 11 bases, with 20 bases left in between. The CDR3 has 14 residues. Germline-derived CDR1 and CDR2 are SGHTA and FQGNSA.

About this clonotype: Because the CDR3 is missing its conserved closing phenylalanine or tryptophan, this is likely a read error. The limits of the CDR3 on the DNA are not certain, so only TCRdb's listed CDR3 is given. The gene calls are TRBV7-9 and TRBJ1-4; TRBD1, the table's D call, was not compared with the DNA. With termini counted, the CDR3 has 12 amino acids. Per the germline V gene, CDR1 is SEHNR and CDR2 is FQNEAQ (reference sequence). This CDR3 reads CASSLEEQEANY.

This CDR3 reads CATSDPRDNKETQYF. DNA for the CDR3: TGTGCCACCAGTGATCCCCGGGACAACAAAGAGACCCAGTACTTC. The genes are TRBV24-1 and TRBJ2-5, with D tentatively TRBD1 (6 bases). V lost 3 bases and J lost 3, with 13 bases in between. This CDR3 comprises 15 residues. Per the germline V gene, CDR1 is KGHDR and CDR2 is SFDVKD.

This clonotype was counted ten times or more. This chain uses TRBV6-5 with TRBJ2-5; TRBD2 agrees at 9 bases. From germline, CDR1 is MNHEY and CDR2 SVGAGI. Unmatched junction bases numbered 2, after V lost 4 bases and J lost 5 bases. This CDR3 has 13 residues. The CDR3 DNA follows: TGTGCCAGCAGTTCTACTAGCGGGGAGACCCAGTACTTC. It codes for CASSSTSGETQYF.

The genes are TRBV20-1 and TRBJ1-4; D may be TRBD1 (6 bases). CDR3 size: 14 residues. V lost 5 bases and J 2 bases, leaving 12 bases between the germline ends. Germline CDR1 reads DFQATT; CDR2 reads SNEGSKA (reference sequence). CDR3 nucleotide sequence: TGCAGTGCTTTCCACAGGGTTACTAATGAAAAACTGTTTTTT. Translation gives CSAFHRVTNEKLFF.

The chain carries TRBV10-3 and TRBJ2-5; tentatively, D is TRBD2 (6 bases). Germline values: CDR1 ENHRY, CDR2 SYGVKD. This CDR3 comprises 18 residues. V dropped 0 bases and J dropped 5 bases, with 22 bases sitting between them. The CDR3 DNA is TGTGCCATCAGTGAGTCGATAGTGCCCCGGGGGATGAGGGAGACCCAGTACTTC. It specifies CAISESIVPRGMRETQYF.

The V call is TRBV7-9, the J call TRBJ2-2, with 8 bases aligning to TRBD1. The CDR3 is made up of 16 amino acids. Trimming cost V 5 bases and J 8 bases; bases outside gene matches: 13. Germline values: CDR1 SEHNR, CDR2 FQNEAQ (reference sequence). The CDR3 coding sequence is TGTGCCAGCAGCGGCAGTAGGGCAGGGGGCACTGGGGAGCTGTTTTTT. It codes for CASSGSRAGGTGELFF.

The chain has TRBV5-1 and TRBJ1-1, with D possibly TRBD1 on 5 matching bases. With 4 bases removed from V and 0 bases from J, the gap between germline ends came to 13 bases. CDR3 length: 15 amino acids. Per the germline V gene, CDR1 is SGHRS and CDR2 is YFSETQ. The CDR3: CASSGETEMNTEAFF. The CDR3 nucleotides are TGCGCCAGCAGCGGGGAGACAGAAATGAACACTGAAGCTTTCTTT.

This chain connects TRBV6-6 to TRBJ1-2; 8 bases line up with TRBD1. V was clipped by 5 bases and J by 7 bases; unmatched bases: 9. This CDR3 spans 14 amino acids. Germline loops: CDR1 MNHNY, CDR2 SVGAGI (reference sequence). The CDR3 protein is CASSEETGEGGYTF. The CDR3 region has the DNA TGTGCCAGCAGTGAAGAGACAGGGGAAGGTGGCTACACCTTC.

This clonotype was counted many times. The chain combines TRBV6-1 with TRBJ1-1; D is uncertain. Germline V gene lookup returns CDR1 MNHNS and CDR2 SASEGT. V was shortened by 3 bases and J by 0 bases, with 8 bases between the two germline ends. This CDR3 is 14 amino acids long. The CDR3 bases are TGTGCCAGCAGTGACCGACCCTTGAACACTGAAGCTTTCTTT. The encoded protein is CASSDRPLNTEAFF.

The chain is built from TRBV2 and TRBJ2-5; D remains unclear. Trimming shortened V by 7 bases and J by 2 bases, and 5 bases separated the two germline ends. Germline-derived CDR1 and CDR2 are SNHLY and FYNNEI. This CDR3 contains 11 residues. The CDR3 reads CASKIQETQYF. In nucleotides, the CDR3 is TGTGCCAGCAAGATTCAAGAGACCCAGTACTTC.